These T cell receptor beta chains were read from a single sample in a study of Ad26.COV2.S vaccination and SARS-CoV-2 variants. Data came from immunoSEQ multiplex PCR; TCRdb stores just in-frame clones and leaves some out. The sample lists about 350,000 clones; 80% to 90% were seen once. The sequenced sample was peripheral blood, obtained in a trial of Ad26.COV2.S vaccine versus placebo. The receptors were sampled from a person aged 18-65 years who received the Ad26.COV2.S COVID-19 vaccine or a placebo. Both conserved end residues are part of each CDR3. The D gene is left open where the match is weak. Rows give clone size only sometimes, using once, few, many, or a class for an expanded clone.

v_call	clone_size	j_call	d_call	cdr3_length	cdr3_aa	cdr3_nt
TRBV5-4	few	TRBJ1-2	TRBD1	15	CASSRRDRGNYGYTF	TGTGCCAGCAGCCGCCGGGACAGGGGTAACTATGGCTACACCTTC
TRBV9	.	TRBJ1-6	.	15	CASSARQGYNSPLHF	TGTGCCAGCAGCGCTAGGCAGGGGTATAATTCACCCCTCCACTTT
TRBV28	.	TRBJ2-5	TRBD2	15	CASSLGRTSVETQYF	TGTGCCAGCAGTTTAGGACGGACTAGCGTAGAGACCCAGTACTTC
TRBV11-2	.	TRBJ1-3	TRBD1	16	CASSFRDRALGNTIYF	TGTGCCAGCAGCTTTCGGGACAGGGCGCTGGGAAACACCATATATTTT
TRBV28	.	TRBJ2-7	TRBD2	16	CASRKLAGDPSYEQYF	TGTGCCAGCAGAAAACTAGCGGGAGACCCCTCCTACGAGCAGTACTTC
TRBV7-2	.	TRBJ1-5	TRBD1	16	CASSLGGTGVHQPQHF	TGTGCCAGCAGCTTAGGAGGGACAGGGGTTCATCAGCCCCAGCATTTT
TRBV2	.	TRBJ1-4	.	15	CASSEARSVFEKLFF	TGTGCCAGCAGTGAAGCGCGTTCGGTTTTTGAAAAACTGTTTTTT
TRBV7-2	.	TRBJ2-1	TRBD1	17	CASSYPRGQGTYNEQFF	TGTGCCAGCAGCTACCCCCGGGGACAGGGGACCTACAATGAGCAGTTCTTC
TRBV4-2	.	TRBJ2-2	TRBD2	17	CASSPGRGGLNTGELFF	TGTGCCAGCAGCCCAGGTCGGGGGGGGCTGAACACCGGGGAGCTGTTTTTT
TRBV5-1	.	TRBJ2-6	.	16	CASSLDGAPGANVLTF	TGCGCCAGCAGCTTGGACGGGGCTCCGGGGGCCAACGTCCTGACTTTC
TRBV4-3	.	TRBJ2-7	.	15	CASSQDLQKGREQYF	TGCGCCAGCAGCCAAGATCTCCAAAAGGGGAGAGAGCAGTACTTC
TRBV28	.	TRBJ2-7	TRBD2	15	CASSPGLANHYEQYF	TGTGCCAGCAGTCCGGGACTAGCGAACCACTACGAGCAGTACTTC
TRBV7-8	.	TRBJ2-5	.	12	CASEGTQETQYF	TGTGCCAGCGAGGGAACCCAAGAGACCCAGTACTTC
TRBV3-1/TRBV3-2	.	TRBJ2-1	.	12	CASSQVEGMQFF	TGTGCCAGCAGCCAAGTTGAGGGTATGCAGTTCTTC
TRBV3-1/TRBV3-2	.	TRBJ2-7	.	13	CASSQDRDTRRDF	TGTGCCAGCAGCCAAGATCGAGACACCCGCCGGGACTTC
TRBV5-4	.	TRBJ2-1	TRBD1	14	CASSAGTGGYEQFF	TGTGCCAGCAGCGCCGGGACAGGGGGTTATGAGCAGTTCTTC
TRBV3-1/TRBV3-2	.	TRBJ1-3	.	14	CASSHTSSGNTIYF	TGTGCCAGCAGCCATACGTCCTCTGGAAACACCATATATTTT
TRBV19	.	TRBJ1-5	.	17	CASSISGRRYSNQPQHF	TGTGCCAGTAGTATCTCTGGCAGGAGGTATAGCAATCAGCCCCAGCATTTT
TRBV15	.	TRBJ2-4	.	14	CATSIGPDGGIQYF	TGTGCCACCAGCATAGGGCCGGACGGTGGCATTCAGTACTTC
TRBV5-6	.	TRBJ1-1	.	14	CASSFGRGDTEAFF	TGTGCCAGCAGCTTCGGACGGGGGGACACTGAAGCTTTCTTT
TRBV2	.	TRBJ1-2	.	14	CASNPGAGNYGYTF	TGTGCCAGCAACCCAGGGGCAGGAAACTATGGCTACACCTTC
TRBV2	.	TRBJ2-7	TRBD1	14	CASRGGQASHEQYF	TGTGCCAGCAGGGGGGGACAGGCGAGCCACGAGCAGTACTTC
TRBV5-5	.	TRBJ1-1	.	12	CASSLGVTEAFF	TGTGCCAGCAGCTTAGGGGTCACTGAAGCTTTCTTT